This T cell receptor beta chain was identified during a study of shared clonotypes between healthy human individuals (dated by TCRdb to the early 2020s). Regarding the complete study: A few men and two women, aged 18 to 49 years, made up the cohort. To estimate repertoire size and how much clonotypes are shared between individuals, the study performed deep sequencing of blood TCR repertoires from about five healthy adults. To increase sequencing depth and limit assay-specific biases, different laboratories used diverse techniques to prepare libraries and sequence TCR repertoires. Leukapheresis yielded between about 0.94 and 8.9 billion PBMCs per donor. Study-wide conclusions, independent of this receptor: Pairwise subsampling indicated that sequencing depth was expected to affect the degree of clonotype sharing among donors. Sampling was limited to blood, and TCR repertoires in tissue likely differ from TCR repertoires in blood. The genetic and exposure-history diversity represented was limited by the small number of donors.

TCR CDR3 regions were amplified from genomic DNA by multiplex PCR using the deep immunoSEQ assay. Extracted genomic DNA from each cell subset was spread evenly across all wells of several immunoSEQ 96-well plates, with each plate serving as a replicate. For unsorted PBMC, roughly 0.3 ug of genomic DNA, equivalent to roughly 30,000 T cell genomes, went into each replicate PCR. Ten immunoSEQ deep assay plates were used to sequence the unsorted PBMC genomic DNA. The purified libraries were quantified using a Qubit 3.0 fluorometer, sized with a Bioanalyzer 2100, and then quantified again using the KAPA Library Quantification kit. Every immunoSEQ 96-well plate was sequenced on a separate single-read 150-cycle Illumina NextSeq 550 flow cell. The published analysis was carried out like this. Because only junctional sequences without quality scores were contained in the immunoSEQ output, filtering matching that applied to full-length reads could not be performed. To assign V/J genes and CDR3, sequences were annotated against IMGT germline references using PyIR, a Python wrapper for IgBLAST v1.9. Reads were filtered out if the reads had weak V/J assignments (E-value above 1e-6), no CDR3, stop codons, out-of-frame junctions, or ambiguous translated residues. V3J clonotypes were defined as sequences sharing the same inferred V gene, J gene, and CDR3 amino acid sequence. Percentage overlap between repertoires was calculated by dividing the number of shared unique clonotypes by the size of the smaller repertoire. Richness of each repertoire was evaluated using RTK rarefaction, the Chao1 estimator, and Recon v2.1 estimates of unobserved clonotypes. TCRdb's version of the immuneACCESS table is confined to in-frame rearrangements and falls short of the full clone set. An unresolved V gene accounts for under half of the shortfall where checked; the remainder is of unknown origin. The DNA was the basis for D and trimming; V, J and clone size are from that table. The table for this sample lists fewer than 700,000 clones; about 80% of them were counted only once. The top ten hold about 12% of the sample.

The donors were healthy, HIV-negative adults who had no recently reported acute infections or vaccinations. Every donor was a Caucasian adult living in Nashville, Tennessee, USA. For unsorted samples, 100 million or so PBMCs were counted, and genomic DNA was extracted using the QIAamp DNA Blood Mini kit. Blood was obtained by leukapheresis, after which PBMCs were separated by Ficoll-Histopaque density gradient centrifugation and cryopreserved in liquid nitrogen vapor phase. On this clone: Its antigen has not been determined. No base quality values were provided; no much bigger clone lies one nucleotide off.

Sequenced: PBMCs. This TCR was recovered from a woman in her thirties or forties in good health. Some clones in this sample may be carry-over from other donors' samples.

The CDR3 sequence is CATSGGTEETQYF. The sequenced DNA: TGTGCCACCAGCGGCGGGACAGAAGAGACCCAGTACTTC. The chain is encoded by TRBV15 joined to TRBJ2-5; TRBD1 might be the D gene, on 7 matching bases. The germline V gene (reference sequence) gives CDR1 as LNHNV and CDR2 as YYDKDF. From cysteine to phenylalanine, the CDR3 is 13 amino acids long. Only the CDR3 DNA stays, 39 bases, in frame from base 1. Deletion took 5 bases off V and 3 bases off J, with a span of 10 bases between the germline ends.